The TCR beta chain under discussion was sequenced for a study of blood T cell repertoires in COVID-19 (dated by TCRdb to about 2020). In terms of the full investigation: Samples from collaborators originated in the United States, Italy and Spain and spanned both the acute and convalescent phases of COVID-19. The prospective study material was composed of cDNA or gDNA derived from T cells, B-cell-depleted T cells, or PBMCs. The dataset comprised deeply sampled blood TCRbeta repertoires from subjects exposed to, actively infected with, or recovered from COVID-19. The repertoires were released in a freely available public database intended as a resource for research on the immune response to SARS-CoV-2. The samples were drawn from two sources: the first 160 participants of the ongoing ImmuneRACE study, and over 950 subjects contributed by 6 global collaborators. The sample metadata nearly always contained a de-identified subject ID, COVID-19 status, age in years and sex. Where available, HLA class I and class II types were obtained from metadata supplied by the sample provider rather than from assay-based typing. General findings and caveats noted by the study authors: How much clinical and demographic metadata was included differed by source and by participant, and the metadata was provided uncurated.

As regards this clone: Its antigen is currently not known. No qualities accompany the bases; no much larger clone lies one base away.

Whole blood was collected in K2EDTA tubes by collaborating institutions according to the institutions' own protocols. For TCRbeta analysis, collaborators shipped samples in one of three forms: frozen whole blood, isolated PBMCs, or DNA extracted from either of those sample types. The immunoSEQ Assay, a bias-controlled multiplex PCR, was used to amplify TCRbeta CDR3 regions from genomic DNA. As for the original processing: Nucleated cell counts per sample were estimated from amplification of reference gene primers within the assay. To quantify the absolute abundance of each unique TCRbeta CDR3 rearrangement, sequence reads were collapsed and filtered. For each sample, productive Simpson clonality was calculated by taking the square root of Simpson's diversity index across productive rearrangements. The table was pulled from immuneACCESS by TCRdb, which kept in-frame rearrangements only. Such tables lose some clones; where checked, under half of the loss comes from unresolved V genes, and the rest has no known cause. The D gene and trimming were derived from the DNA, and the V and J assignments and clone size from that table. Present in this sample are about 200,000 clones, roughly nine tenths of which were seen just once. About 0.72% of the sample comes from the top ten.

This sequence originates from a woman in her 70s with acute or convalescent COVID-19. Sequenced: peripheral blood.

For the CDR3, the sequence is CASSLSFNYGYTF. The bases read TGTGCCAGCAGCTTATCCTTTAACTATGGCTACACCTTC. Here the chain combines TRBV7-9 and TRBJ1-2, with the D gene not clear enough to name. From cysteine to phenylalanine, the CDR3 is 13 amino acids long. The read is trimmed to its CDR3 DNA, 39 bases read in frame from base 1. Taken from the germline V gene (reference sequence), the CDR1 and CDR2 loops are SEHNR and FQNEAQ. V and J are truncated by 2 bases and 1 base respectively, leaving an intervening sequence of 5 bases.